One and the same sample provided the 5 T cell receptor beta chains below, sequenced in a study of OX40 agonist ivuxolimab in advanced cancers. Data came from immunoSEQ multiplex PCR; TCRdb stores just in-frame clones and leaves some out. The sample carries roughly 75,000 clones, over 75% recorded once. Specimen: CD4+ or CD8+ T cells sorted from blood, collected in a trial of the OX40 agonist ivuxolimab. Source of these receptors: an adult with an advanced solid tumor such as melanoma, head and neck, liver or kidney cancer.

The rearrangement links TRBV6-5 to TRBJ1-4, with D maybe TRBD1 (5 bases). The germline V and J ends were trimmed by 3 bases and 8 bases, with 19 bases remaining between them. There are 16 residues in the CDR3. Germline CDR1 and CDR2: MNHEY and SVGAGI. CDR3 DNA sequence: TGTGCCAGCAGTTATACAACATATCAGGGAATGGAAAAACTGTTTTTT. It is translated as CASSYTTYQGMEKLFF.

This sequence joins TRBV14 and TRBJ1-1; D is uncertain. This CDR3 has 12 amino acids. CDR1 SGHDN and CDR2 FVKESK come from the germline V gene. Trimming pared 4 bases from V and 3 bases from J, leaving 6 bases between. The CDR3 is CASSPGYTEAFF. Written as DNA, the CDR3 is TGTGCCAGCAGCCCAGGATACACTGAAGCTTTCTTT.

This chain joins TRBV19 and TRBJ2-1; D is unresolved. V was cut by 8 bases and J by 5 bases, with 13 bases left in between. Germline V gives CDR1 LNHDA, CDR2 SQIVND (reference sequence). The CDR3 consists of 13 residues. CDR3 DNA: TGTGCCAGTGGGTCAAATCTACACAATGAGCAGTTCTTC. Its translation: CASGSNLHNEQFF.

V gene TRBV25-1 combines with J gene TRBJ1-2, with TRBD1 identical over 7 bases. The CDR3 is 16 residues long. Germline V gene data show CDR1 as MGHDK and CDR2 as SYGVNS. J was trimmed by 5 bases and V by 1 base; bases with no gene match: 10. The CDR3 protein is CASSELGAGTVYGYTF. The CDR3 bases are TGTGCCAGCAGTGAATTAGGGGCCGGGACAGTGTATGGCTACACCTTC.

The chain uses TRBV15 and TRBJ2-7; 11 nucleotides line up with TRBD1. This CDR3 contains 17 residues. The germline V gene has CDR1 LNHNV and CDR2 YYDKDF (reference sequence). V was pared by 5 bases and J by 0 bases, with 9 bases of the junction left unmatched. The CDR3 DNA sequence: TGTGCCACCAGCCCGGGACAGGGGGTTATTTACTCCTACGAGCAGTACTTC. Translation gives CATSPGQGVIYSYEQYF.